What follows are 2 T cell receptor beta chains derived from one specimen sequenced in a study of cytomegalovirus exposure and HLA in healthy donors. PCR involved 60 Vbeta and 13 Jbeta primers. This table comes from immunoSEQ multiplex PCR, and its TCRdb copy is limited to in-frame clones, with some not included. Of more than 150,000 clones in the sample, roughly 84% were seen once. The sample comprised PBMCs. All receptors come from a girl under two years old in good health and CMV-seronegative.

The chain recombines TRBV27 with TRBJ2-7; perhaps TRBD2 as D (5 bases). The germline V gene encodes CDR1 MNHEY and CDR2 SMNVEV (reference sequence). The V gene lost 3 bases and the J gene lost 2 bases, with 8 bases spanning the gap. This CDR3 is built from 13 residues. CDR3 nucleotides: TGTGCCAGCAGTTTCGGGAAAACCTACGAGCAGTACTTC. Translating gives CASSFGKTYEQYF.

The V gene is TRBV18, the J gene TRBJ2-7; D perhaps matches TRBD2 (6 bases). Trimming stripped 4 bases from V and 3 bases from J, with 13 bases between. Germline V lookup: CDR1 KGHSH, CDR2 LQKENI. This CDR3 comprises 14 residues. CDR3 bases: TGTGCCAGCTCACTTCTAGCGCGTGTCTACGAGCAGTACTTC. This gives the protein CASSLLARVYEQYF.